These 2 T cell receptor beta chains were sequenced from one sample in a study of naive and memory T cell subsets. The beta constant-region primer was an equimolar mix of two oligonucleotides covering TRBC1 and TRBC2. TCRdb re-analysed the UMI-ligation and nested PCR reads in MiXCR, keeping a single row per CDR3 protein. This table holds 77,000 or so distinct CDR3 sequences, 10% to 15% found once. The specimen sequenced was central memory CD4+ T cells from blood. The receptor set was obtained from a human donor in good health.

This chain connects TRBV30 to TRBJ1-6; D ambiguous. The CDR3 sequence is 16 residues long. V gave up 3 bases and J gave up 4 bases, with 16 bases separating them. Germline lookup yields CDR1 GTSNPN and CDR2 SVGIG (reference sequence). The CDR3 loop reads CAWRTAGPGYNSPLHF. The CDR3 DNA reads TGTGCCTGGAGGACCGCAGGTCCGGGGTATAATTCACCCCTCCACTTT.

This sequence joins TRBV6-6 and TRBJ1-6, with unresolved D. The CDR3 has 14 amino acids. The ends were cut back, 2 bases at V and 7 bases at J, with 9 bases in the middle. CDR1 and CDR2 (germline): MNHNY, SVGAGI (reference sequence). Here the CDR3 reads CASSYRGLNSPLHF. CDR3 bases: TGTGCCAGCAGTTACCGCGGACTCAATTCACCCCTCCACTTT.